This entry lists 5 T cell receptor beta chains sequenced from one sample in a study of OX40 agonist ivuxolimab in advanced cancers. Using immunoSEQ multiplex PCR, the repertoire was profiled, and TCRdb retains in-frame clones only, with some absent. Of approximately 47,000 clones listed, approximately 90% are singletons. Sample: CD4+ or CD8+ T cells sorted from blood, taken in a trial of the OX40 agonist ivuxolimab. The receptor set was obtained from an adult with an advanced solid tumor such as melanoma, head and neck, liver or kidney cancer.

The chain couples TRBV7-9 to TRBJ2-5, with D possibly matching TRBD2 (6 bases). Trimming took off 3 bases at V and 3 bases at J, with 20 bases between the two ends. Germline V gives CDR1 SEHNR, CDR2 FQNEAQ (reference sequence). The CDR3 is 17 amino acids. Written as DNA, the CDR3 is TGTGCCAGCAGCTTGATAGGGGTGGGTCGCGGGGAAGAGACCCAGTACTTC. This sequence encodes CASSLIGVGRGEETQYF.

The J gene is TRBJ2-5, the V gene TRBV27, with D tentatively TRBD2 (5 bases). Germline assignment: CDR1 MNHEY and CDR2 SMNVEV (reference sequence). V lost 4 bases and J lost 4, with 19 bases in between. This CDR3 has 16 residues. Here the CDR3 reads CASSSPLASSPETQYF. The CDR3 coding sequence is TGTGCCAGCAGTTCCCCATTAGCGTCGTCCCCAGAGACCCAGTACTTC.

The J gene is TRBJ2-5, the V gene TRBV28; 8 bases fit TRBD2. The germline V gene has CDR1 MDHEN and CDR2 SYDVKM. V shed 6 bases and J 3 bases; nucleotides not matched to a gene: 6. The CDR3 has 14 residues. CDR3 sequence (DNA): TGTGCCAGCAGGGCGGGACTAGTGGAAGAGACCCAGTACTTC. It yields the protein CASRAGLVEETQYF.

This rearrangement joins TRBV5-6 to TRBJ1-3; the D is unclear. The germline V gene encodes CDR1 SGHDT and CDR2 YYEEEE. V was clipped by 7 bases and J by 6 bases, with 20 bases between them. This CDR3 spans 15 amino acids. The CDR3 DNA follows: TGTGCCAGCCTCATATCCGGGAGTTACTTAAACACCATATATTTT. Its protein is CASLISGSYLNTIYF.

V usage is TRBV4-1 and J usage is TRBJ2-1, with 7 bases aligning to TRBD2. The CDR3 has 13 amino acids. The ends lost 0 bases at V and 9 bases at J; junction bases unmatched: 2. Germline CDR1 is MGHRA and CDR2 is YSYEKL. This CDR3 reads CASSQERGIEQFF. The CDR3 coding sequence is TGCGCCAGCAGCCAAGAGCGGGGGATTGAGCAGTTCTTC.